This entry lists 25 T cell receptor beta chains sequenced from one sample in a study of T cells in Graves' hyperthyroidism and ophthalmopathy. TCR beta CDR3 regions were amplified from RNA. RT-PCR in the first round (using the HTBI primer set) targeted the TCR CDR3. TCRdb reprocessed the multiplex PCR reads via MiXCR and lists one record per CDR3 protein. In the table there are 250,000 or so distinct CDR3 sequences, roughly 15% of which are singletons. Sequencing was done on a sample of blood. The receptors stem from a young woman with Graves' ophthalmopathy.

This clonotype has ten or more counts. The chain recombines TRBV19 with TRBJ1-1; possible D gene TRBD1, 6 bases. The CDR3 spans 14 residues. The V end lost 3 bases, the J end lost 0 bases, and 8 bases lay between the germline ends. Per the germline V gene, CDR1 is LNHDA and CDR2 is SQIVND (reference sequence). The CDR3 sequence: CASSIGTLNTEAFF. The CDR3 DNA sequence: TGTGCCAGTAGTATCGGGACACTGAACACTGAAGCTTTCTTT.

This clonotype was picked up many times. This chain joins TRBV7-3 and TRBJ1-1; 11 bases match TRBD1. Trimming at V came to 2 bases and at J to 4 bases, leaving 6 bases not matched to a gene. The CDR3 runs to 16 residues. The V gene's germline CDR1 is SGHTA and CDR2 FQGTGA. Here the CDR3 DNA reads TGTGCCAGCAGCTTACGGGCCGGGACAGGGGGCACTGAAGCTTTCTTT. The encoded protein is CASSLRAGTGGTEAFF.

This clonotype was detected ten times or more. This chain uses TRBV20-1 with TRBJ1-5; 7 bases fit TRBD1. This CDR3 contains 15 residues. Trimming took 5 bases from V and 4 from J; bases not matched to a gene: 11. Germline V gene sequence: CDR1 DFQATT, CDR2 SNEGSKA (reference sequence). CDR3 in amino acids: CSARQGGGGNQPQHF. The CDR3 DNA is TGCAGTGCTCGACAGGGAGGCGGTGGAAATCAGCCCCAGCATTTT.

This clonotype was counted ten times or more. The rearrangement joins TRBV15 to TRBJ2-3; perhaps TRBD2 as D (6 bases). Germline lookup yields CDR1 LNHNV and CDR2 YYDKDF (reference sequence). The CDR3 extends over 16 amino acids. The ends were cut back, 1 base at V and 2 bases at J, with 13 bases in the middle. The CDR3 DNA is TGTGCCACCAGCAGAGGTCGGGACTCCTACACAGATACGCAGTATTTT. Translation: CATSRGRDSYTDTQYF.

The V gene is TRBV5-4, the J gene TRBJ1-4; D might be TRBD1 (5 bases). V dropped 2 bases and J dropped 8 bases, with 16 bases sitting between them. This CDR3 is built from 15 residues. Germline V gene sequence: CDR1 SGHNT, CDR2 YYREEE (reference sequence). The CDR3 protein is CASSFSGTVGEKLFF. The CDR3 DNA reads as TGTGCCAGCAGCTTTTCTGGGACGGTGGGGGAAAAACTGTTTTTT.

This clonotype was found many times. The CDR3 sequence is CASRPTGNVNNEQFF. The CDR3 DNA follows: TGTGCCAGTAGGCCCACAGGGAATGTCAACAATGAGCAGTTCTTC. This sequence joins TRBV19 and TRBJ2-1, with D tentatively TRBD1 (6 bases). Germline lookup yields CDR1 LNHDA and CDR2 SQIVND (reference sequence). V was pared by 6 bases and J by 5 bases, with 17 bases between. The CDR3 length is 15 residues.

This clonotype has at least ten counts. J is TRBJ2-1 and V is TRBV7-8, with TRBD2 identical over 7 bases. CDR1 is SGHVS and CDR2 is FQNEAQ in the germline V gene. The V gene end was trimmed by 2 bases and the J gene end by 4 bases; junction bases not matched to a gene: 8. The CDR3 sequence is 16 residues long. CDR3 in amino acids: CASSLNPASGYNEQFF. For the CDR3, the DNA is TGTGCCAGCAGCTTAAATCCGGCTAGCGGATACAATGAGCAGTTCTTC.

This clonotype has at least ten counts. The rearrangement uses TRBV28 and TRBJ1-2; 7 nucleotides align to TRBD1. The J segment lost 2 bases and the V segment lost 4 bases, leaving 10 bases of the junction unmatched. Germline V lookup: CDR1 MDHEN, CDR2 SYDVKM. This CDR3 spans 16 amino acids. The CDR3 DNA reads TGTGCCAGCAGTTCCGCCCAAGGGGGCAAAAACTATGGCTACACCTTC. Protein: CASSSAQGGKNYGYTF.

This clonotype was seen ten or more times. The V call is TRBV3-1, the J call TRBJ2-1; 9 nucleotides agree with TRBD2. Trimming removed 0 bases from V and 0 bases from J; junction bases left unmatched: 6. Germline V gene sequence: CDR1 LGHDT, CDR2 YNNKEL (reference sequence). The CDR3 totals 18 residues. CDR3 sequence (DNA): TGTGCCAGCAGCCAAGATTGGGGACTAGCTATCTCCTACAATGAGCAGTTCTTC. Its translation is CASSQDWGLAISYNEQFF.

This clonotype came up many times. The CDR3 region is CASSSDPGHASYEQYF. The CDR3 coding sequence is TGTGCCAGCAGCTCGGACCCGGGACACGCCTCCTACGAGCAGTACTTC. The chain couples TRBV7-2 to TRBJ2-7; D might be TRBD1 (6 bases). The V and J ends lost 4 bases and 0 bases respectively, with 16 bases between them. Germline CDR1 reads SGHTA; CDR2 reads FQGNSA. CDR3 length equals 16 residues.

In its sample, this clonotype was seen many times. This chain joins TRBV20-1 and TRBJ2-7, with D maybe TRBD1 (6 bases). CDR1 DFQATT and CDR2 SNEGSKA come from the germline V gene (reference sequence). The CDR3 spans 14 residues. The V gene lost 6 bases and the J gene lost 6 bases, with 21 bases spanning the gap. The CDR3 sequence: CSAGSGTRRAEQYF. Written as DNA, the CDR3 is TGCAGTGCGGGTTCCGGGACAAGGCGCGCCGAGCAGTACTTC.

This clonotype was found a few times. The rearrangement uses TRBV14 and TRBJ2-2, with D perhaps matching TRBD2 (6 bases). The CDR3 length is 13 residues. The germline CDR1 and CDR2 sequences are SGHDN and FVKESK. Trimming stripped 3 bases from V and 7 bases from J, with 9 bases between. The CDR3 protein is CASSQGGHGELFF. The DNA of the CDR3 is TGTGCCAGCAGCCAGGGAGGCCACGGGGAGCTGTTTTTT.

In this sample, this clonotype turned up many times. This chain joins TRBV2 and TRBJ2-2; 12 positions agree with TRBD2. V dropped 6 bases and J dropped 5; count of bases not matched to a gene: 4. Germline V gives CDR1 SNHLY, CDR2 FYNNEI. There are 15 residues in the CDR3. The chain's CDR3 is CASSGTSGRTGELFF. The CDR3 nucleotides read TGTGCCAGCAGCGGTACTAGCGGGAGGACCGGGGAGCTGTTTTTT.

This clonotype was recorded at least ten times. The rearrangement links TRBV9 to TRBJ1-6; D remains ambiguous. Germline CDR1 is SGDLS and CDR2 is YYNGEE. V was cut by 5 bases and J by 10 bases, with 19 bases left in between. The CDR3 has 15 residues. Written as DNA, the CDR3 is TGTGCCAGCAGAGACGACGACGGGAGTAGATCACCCCTCCACTTT. This encodes CASRDDDGSRSPLHF. The variable domain in full, completed from reference TRBV9 and TRBJ1-6, reads DSGVTQTPKHLITATGQRVTLRCSPRSGDLSVYWYQQSLDQGLQFLIQYYNGEERAKGNILERFSAQQFPDLHSELNLSSLELGDSALYFCASRDDDGSRSPLHFGNGTRLTVT.

The table lists this clonotype with many counts. Compared with germline, one end of the junction differs, possibly owing to a read error. This chain links TRBV5-1 with TRBJ2-3; 10 bases are shared with TRBD2. The CDR3 loop spans 15 amino acids. Germline-derived CDR1 and CDR2 are SGHRS and YFSETQ. The CDR3 loop is CASSLLAGGTDTQYF. The CDR3 DNA reads as TGTGCCAGCAGCCTCCTAGCGGGGGGCACAGATACGCAGTATTTT.

In its sample, this clonotype was seen many times. The V call is TRBV7-2, the J call TRBJ2-3, with D hard to call. V was cut by 1 base and J by 6 bases, with 5 bases left in between. Germline V gene data show CDR1 as SGHTA and CDR2 as FQGNSA. The CDR3 has 12 amino acids. The CDR3 region is CASSLGTDTQYF. The CDR3 coding sequence is TGTGCCAGCAGCTTAGGGACGGATACGCAGTATTTT.

Turning to this clonotype: A much larger clone differs by one base, so this may be a read error. The V gene is TRBV20-1, the J gene TRBJ1-2; 8 bases are a match to TRBD1. CDR3 length equals 12 residues. Germline V lookup: CDR1 DFQATT, CDR2 SNEGSKA (reference sequence). CDR3 DNA: TGCGGTGTTAACCAGGGGGCCTATGGCTACACCTTC. This translates into CGVNQGAYGYTF.

This clonotype was seen at least ten times. The V gene is TRBV19, the J gene TRBJ1-1, with D perhaps matching TRBD1 (6 bases). V dropped 5 bases and J dropped 4 bases, with 17 bases sitting between them. Germline assignment: CDR1 LNHDA and CDR2 SQIVND (reference sequence). CDR3 length equals 15 residues. CDR3 coding DNA: TGTGCCAGTAGTCCAACCTTACAGGGTTCCACTGAAGCTTTCTTT. Encoded protein: CASSPTLQGSTEAFF.

Many counts were recorded for this clonotype. The chain is built from TRBV28 and TRBJ1-6; TRBD1 aligns across 7 bases. This CDR3 spans 13 amino acids. Germline CDR1 reads MDHEN; CDR2 reads SYDVKM. After removal of 6 bases from V and 9 bases from J, the junction contained 5 bases not matched to a gene. The CDR3 region has the DNA TGTGCCAGCAGCCCCGACAGGGTTTCACCCCTCCACTTT. Translated, it gives CASSPDRVSPLHF.

This clonotype has a count of ten or more. V gene TRBV20-1 combines with J gene TRBJ1-1; possibly TRBD1 for D (5 bases). CDR1 is DFQATT and CDR2 is SNEGSKA in the germline V gene (reference sequence). Trimming took 0 bases from V and 2 from J, leaving 16 bases between them. The CDR3 is made up of 16 amino acids. For the CDR3, the DNA is TGCAGTGCTAGAGATCGCGGGGCCCCCTTCAACACTGAAGCTTTCTTT. Protein sequence: CSARDRGAPFNTEAFF.

This sequence joins TRBV27 and TRBJ2-7; either TRBD1 or TRBD2 may supply D (5 bases each). Germline CDR1 and CDR2: MNHEY and SMNVEV (reference sequence). The CDR3 contains 16 residues. V was cut by 6 bases and J by 1 base, with 19 bases left in between. CDR3 protein: CASSATSGTVSYEQYF. The CDR3 DNA follows: TGTGCCAGCAGCGCGACCTCCGGGACGGTATCCTACGAGCAGTACTTC.

In this sample, this clonotype turned up many times. The chain combines TRBV28 with TRBJ1-6; 7 bases map to TRBD1. The germline V gene has CDR1 MDHEN and CDR2 SYDVKM. V shed 3 bases and J 7 bases; nucleotides not matched to a gene: 9. The CDR3 covers 16 residues. The CDR3 DNA is TGTGCCAGCAGTTTCCCCGGACAGGCGAGGAATTCACCCCTCCACTTT. Translation: CASSFPGQARNSPLHF.

This clonotype was recorded a few times. The rearrangement joins TRBV11-2 to TRBJ2-1; D ambiguous. Trimming cost V 5 bases and J 5 bases, with 10 bases left between them. The CDR3 is 13 amino acids. Germline V gene lookup returns CDR1 SGHAT and CDR2 FQNNGV. CDR3 bases: TGTGCCAGCAGCCCAAATCGGAACAATGAGCAGTTCTTC. Protein sequence: CASSPNRNNEQFF. Full variable domain (remainder filled in from reference TRBV11-2 and TRBJ2-1): EAGVAQSPRYKIIEKRQSVAFWCNPISGHATLYWYQQILGQGPKLLIQFQNNGVVDDSQLPKDRFSAERLKGVDSTLKIQPAKLEDSAVYLCASSPNRNNEQFFGPGTRLTVL.

In this sample, this clonotype turned up many times. The CDR3 DNA sequence: TGTGCCTGGAGCCCGGGACCCCGGGGAGAGACCCAGTACTTC. Its translation: CAWSPGPRGETQYF. The chain employs TRBV30 and TRBJ2-5, with D perhaps given as TRBD1 or TRBD2 (5 bases each). Trimming pared 3 bases from V and 4 bases from J, leaving 15 bases between. Germline-derived CDR1 and CDR2 are GTSNPN and SVGIG (reference sequence). The CDR3 has 14 amino acids.

This clonotype was observed at least ten times. V is TRBV2 and J is TRBJ2-1, with 12 positions matching TRBD2. J gave up 10 bases and V 6 bases, and 10 bases lay outside the gene matches. CDR3 size: 15 residues. Germline CDR1 reads SNHLY; CDR2 reads FYNNEI. The CDR3 protein is CASRDGLAGSGEQFF. The CDR3 coding sequence is TGTGCCAGCAGAGACGGACTAGCGGGATCAGGGGAGCAGTTCTTC.